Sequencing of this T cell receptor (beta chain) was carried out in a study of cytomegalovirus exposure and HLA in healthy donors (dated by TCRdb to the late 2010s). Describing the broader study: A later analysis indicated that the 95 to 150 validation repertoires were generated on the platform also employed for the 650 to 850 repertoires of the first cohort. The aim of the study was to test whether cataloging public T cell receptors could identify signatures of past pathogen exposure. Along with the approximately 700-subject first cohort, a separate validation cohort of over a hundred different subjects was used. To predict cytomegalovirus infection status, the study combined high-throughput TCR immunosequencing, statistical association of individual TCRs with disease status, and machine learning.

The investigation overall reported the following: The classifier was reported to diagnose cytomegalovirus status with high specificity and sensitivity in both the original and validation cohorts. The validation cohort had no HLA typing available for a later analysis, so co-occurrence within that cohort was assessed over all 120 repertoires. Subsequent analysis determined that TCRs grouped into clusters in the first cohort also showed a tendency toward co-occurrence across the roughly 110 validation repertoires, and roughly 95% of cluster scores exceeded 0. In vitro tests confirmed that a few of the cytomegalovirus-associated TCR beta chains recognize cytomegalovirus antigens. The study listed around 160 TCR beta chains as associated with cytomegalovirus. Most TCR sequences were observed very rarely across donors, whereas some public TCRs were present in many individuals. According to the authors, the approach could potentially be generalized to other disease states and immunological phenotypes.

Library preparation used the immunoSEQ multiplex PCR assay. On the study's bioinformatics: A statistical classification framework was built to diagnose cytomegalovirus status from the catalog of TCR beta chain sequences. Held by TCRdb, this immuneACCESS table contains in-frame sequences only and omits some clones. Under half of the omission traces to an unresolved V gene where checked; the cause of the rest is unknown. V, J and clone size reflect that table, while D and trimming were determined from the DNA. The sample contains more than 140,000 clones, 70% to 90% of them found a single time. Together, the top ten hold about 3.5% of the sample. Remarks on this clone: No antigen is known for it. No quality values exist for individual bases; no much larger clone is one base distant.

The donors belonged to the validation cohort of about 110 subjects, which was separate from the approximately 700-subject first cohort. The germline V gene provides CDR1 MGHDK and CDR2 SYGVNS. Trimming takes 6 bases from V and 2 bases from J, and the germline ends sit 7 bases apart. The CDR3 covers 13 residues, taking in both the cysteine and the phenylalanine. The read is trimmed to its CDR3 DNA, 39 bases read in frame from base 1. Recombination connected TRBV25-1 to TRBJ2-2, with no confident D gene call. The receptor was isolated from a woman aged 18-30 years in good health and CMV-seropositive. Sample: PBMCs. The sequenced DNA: TGTGCCAGCAGATCCCTCAACACCGGGGAGCTGTTTTTT. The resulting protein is CASRSLNTGELFF. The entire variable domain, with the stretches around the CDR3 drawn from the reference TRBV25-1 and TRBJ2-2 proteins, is EADIYQTPRYLVIGTGKKITLECSQTMGHDKMYWYQQDPGMELHLIHYSYGVNSTEKGDLSSESTVSRIRTEHFPLTLESARPSHTSQYLCASRSLNTGELFFGEGSRLTVL.